The clone carrying this TCR beta chain was seen many times. Its specificity is not known. Using its own MiXCR run on the 5' RACE reads, TCRdb lists one record per CDR3 protein. The sample yields some 900,000 distinct CDR3 sequences, 12% seen once. This record belongs to a study of identical twins. CDR1 and CDR2 (germline): SGHVS, FQNEAQ. V lost 1 base and J lost 5; bases outside the gene matches: 7. The CDR3 consists of 16 residues. Overall study findings and caveats: Excess low generation probability was seen in twin-shared out-of-frame alpha sequences.

Healthy Caucasians supplied all donations. These same records also appear under a second study, on yellow fever vaccine responses in identical twins.

Sequences were obtained from PBMCs. The rearrangement joins TRBV7-8 to TRBJ2-2, with 7 bases matching TRBD1. The origin of this receptor is a woman between 18 and 29 years old in good health. CDR3 in amino acids: CASSLGTGRLTGELFF. CDR3 coding DNA: TGTGCCAGCAGCTTAGGGACAGGTCGTTTGACCGGGGAGCTGTTTTTT.